The 20 T cell receptor beta chains reported below all come from one sample, sequenced in a study of cytomegalovirus exposure and HLA in healthy donors. Primers included in the PCR were 60 Vbeta and 13 Jbeta primers. TCRdb's table, derived via immunoSEQ multiplex PCR, lists solely in-frame clones and lacks some. The sample records approximately 240,000 clones, around nine tenths being singletons. The specimen sequenced was PBMCs. The receptor set was obtained from a woman aged 18-30 years in good health and CMV-seronegative.

This chain uses TRBV4-1 with TRBJ2-2; D may be TRBD2 (6 bases). From germline, CDR1 is MGHRA and CDR2 YSYEKL. This CDR3 contains 14 residues. The V gene lost 3 bases and the J gene lost 6 bases, with 11 bases spanning the gap. As DNA, the CDR3 is TGCGCCAGCAGCCACCTCGGACTATCCGGGGAGCTGTTTTTT. This translates into CASSHLGLSGELFF.

This chain connects TRBV29-1 to TRBJ1-1; TRBD1 might be the D (6 bases). Germline V gene sequence: CDR1 SQVTM, CDR2 ANQGSEA. The V and J ends lost 4 bases and 3 bases respectively, with 9 bases between them. This CDR3 has 12 residues. The CDR3 bases are TGCAGCGTTGTGGGGGCCTACACTGAAGCTTTCTTT. Its translation: CSVVGAYTEAFF.

The V gene is TRBV6-5, the J gene TRBJ2-7; TRBD1 aligns across 7 bases. From germline, CDR1 is MNHEY and CDR2 SVGAGI. Trimming removed 6 bases from V and 9 bases from J; junction bases left unmatched: 11. This CDR3 region has 13 residues. CDR3 sequence (DNA): TGTGCCAGCAGCACAGGGGCCGTGTGGCGGCAGTACTTC. This gives the protein CASSTGAVWRQYF.

This sequence joins TRBV7-2 and TRBJ2-7; 9 bases map to TRBD2. Germline CDR1 SGHTA, CDR2 FQGNSA. The CDR3 has 18 amino acids. The junction had 12 bases not matched to a gene; V was cut back by 3 bases and J by 0 bases. The CDR3 coding sequence is TGTGCCAGCAGCTTTGGGGGCCTAGCGGGGCTGAGCTCCTACGAGCAGTACTTC. Protein: CASSFGGLAGLSSYEQYF.

This chain joins TRBV30 and TRBJ2-3; 7 positions match TRBD2. Per the germline V gene, CDR1 is GTSNPN and CDR2 is SVGIG (reference sequence). The CDR3 sequence is 14 residues long. The J segment lost 5 bases and the V segment lost 3 bases, leaving 8 bases of the junction unmatched. CDR3 bases: TGTGCCTGGAGCGGGGGGAGACGGGTAGATACGCAGTATTTT. Encoded protein: CAWSGGRRVDTQYF.

This chain's CDR3 is CASSFQGVGGELFF. CDR3 coding DNA: TGTGCCAGCAGTTTCCAGGGTGTTGGGGGGGAGCTGTTTTTT. The V gene is TRBV6-6, the J gene TRBJ2-2; a weak D match, TRBD1 (5 bases). V was cut by 4 bases and J by 8 bases, with 14 bases left in between. The CDR3 totals 14 residues. Per germline, CDR1 MNHNY and CDR2 SVGAGI (reference sequence).

This chain uses TRBV19 with TRBJ2-4; 7 positions match TRBD1. The CDR3 contains 15 residues. Germline lookup yields CDR1 LNHDA and CDR2 SQIVND (reference sequence). V shed 2 bases and J 4 bases; nucleotides not matched to a gene: 5. CDR3 DNA sequence: TGTGCCAGTAGTATACTAGGGACAGAAAAAAACATTCAGTACTTC. Translation gives CASSILGTEKNIQYF.

The V and J genes are TRBV5-6 and TRBJ1-2, with a weak D call TRBD1 (5 bases). The V and J ends lost 0 bases and 3 bases respectively, with 12 bases between them. Germline CDR1 and CDR2: SGHDT and YYEEEE. The CDR3 totals 15 residues. CDR3: CASSLGPQGDYGYTF. CDR3 bases: TGTGCCAGCAGCTTGGGCCCCCAGGGTGACTATGGCTACACCTTC.

The rearrangement links TRBV6-1 to TRBJ1-1, with D possibly being TRBD1 (6 bases). Trimming removed 9 bases from V and 7 bases from J, with 18 bases in between. The CDR3 runs to 13 residues. CDR1 is MNHNS and CDR2 is SASEGT in the germline V gene. CDR3 region: CASILRGLNEAFF. CDR3 bases: TGTGCCAGTATTCTCAGGGGTTTGAATGAAGCTTTCTTT.

DNA for the CDR3: TGTGCCAGCAGCCAAGAGGAGGGAAAACTGTTTTTT. Its translation: CASSQEEGKLFF. The chain has TRBV4-2 and TRBJ1-4; no clear D. Between the trimmed V and J ends, which lost 0 bases and 10 bases, there was a span of 6 bases. The CDR3 is 12 amino acids. Germline CDR1 is LGHNA and CDR2 is YNFKEQ.

This chain uses TRBV7-6 with TRBJ2-7; D uncertain. Trimming stripped 6 bases from V and 7 bases from J, with 10 bases between. CDR1 SGHVS and CDR2 FNYEAQ come from the germline V gene. The CDR3 length is 11 residues. The CDR3 nucleotides are TGTGCCAGCAGTACCGACTGGGAGCAGTACTTC. It specifies CASSTDWEQYF.

This chain uses TRBV13 with TRBJ1-3, with 10 bases fitting TRBD1. The CDR3 contains 17 residues. Germline CDR1 reads PRHDT; CDR2 reads FYEKMQ (reference sequence). J gave up 4 bases and V 5 bases, and 11 bases lay outside the gene matches. The CDR3 here is CASSPDRQGARGNTIYF. The CDR3 DNA follows: TGTGCCAGCAGCCCCGACCGACAGGGGGCTAGGGGAAACACCATATATTTT.

The chain joins TRBV15 to TRBJ2-1; 10 nucleotides line up with TRBD2. J was trimmed by 6 bases and V by 4 bases; bases with no gene match: 6. Germline lookup yields CDR1 LNHNV and CDR2 YYDKDF (reference sequence). This CDR3 is 15 amino acids long. The CDR3 region has the DNA TGTGCCACCAGCAATCAGCGGGAGGGGATCAATGAGCAGTTCTTC. Amino acid sequence: CATSNQREGINEQFF.

The chain is built from TRBV11-2 and TRBJ2-4; 7 nucleotides agree with TRBD2. J lost 4 bases, V lost 5 bases, and 8 bases had no gene match. Germline assignment: CDR1 SGHAT and CDR2 FQNNGV. This CDR3 contains 15 residues. The CDR3 nucleotides are TGTGCCAGCAGCCCCCGGGTGGGGGGGAAAAACATTCAGTACTTC. Its protein is CASSPRVGGKNIQYF.

In nucleotides, the CDR3 is TGTGCCAGCCAAGTTGGTACAGGGGTTATGGAGCAGTACTTC. Its translation: CASQVGTGVMEQYF. The V and J genes are TRBV27 and TRBJ2-7; 7 bases are a match to TRBD1. This CDR3 comprises 14 residues. J was trimmed by 7 bases and V by 8 bases; bases with no gene match: 14. Germline CDR1 MNHEY, CDR2 SMNVEV (reference sequence).

This chain connects TRBV9 to TRBJ2-7; 10 nucleotides line up with TRBD1. CDR3 size: 14 residues. The ends lost 4 bases at V and 6 bases at J; junction bases unmatched: 7. CDR1 SGDLS and CDR2 YYNGEE come from the germline V gene. CDR3 in DNA: TGTGCCAGCAGCCCCGGGGACAGGGGCTCCGAGCAGTACTTC. Translating gives CASSPGDRGSEQYF.

The chain carries TRBV7-2 and TRBJ2-5, with 8 bases that match TRBD1. V lost 5 bases and J lost 7; bases outside the gene matches: 12. From germline, CDR1 is SGHTA and CDR2 FQGNSA. The CDR3 is 15 residues long. The CDR3 DNA sequence: TGTGCCAGCAGCCAAGGACAGGGTCGGGGGTTGACCCAGTACTTC. It is translated as CASSQGQGRGLTQYF.

The chain uses TRBV25-1 and TRBJ2-7; the D gene is possibly TRBD1 (6 bases). Germline V gives CDR1 MGHDK, CDR2 SYGVNS. The CDR3 is made up of 14 amino acids. Trimming pared 3 bases from V and 3 bases from J, leaving 12 bases between. CDR3 sequence (DNA): TGTGCCAGCAGTGATGCGGACAGAGGCTACGAGCAGTACTTC. It is translated as CASSDADRGYEQYF.

The gene calls are TRBV5-1 and TRBJ2-5, with D perhaps TRBD1 (7 bases). The tail of the sequence fits TRBJ2-7 better, so the J call may be wrong. Germline CDR1 reads SGHRS; CDR2 reads YFSETQ. The CDR3 runs 14 residues. The CDR3 spells CASTSGGTTYEQYF. The DNA of the CDR3 is TGCGCCAGCACCTCAGGGGGGACCACCTACGAGCAGTACTTC.

This chain joins TRBV27 and TRBJ2-1; D gene ambiguous. V was clipped by 6 bases and J by 0 bases, with 15 bases between them. CDR1 and CDR2 (germline): MNHEY, SMNVEV (reference sequence). The CDR3 contains 16 residues. CDR3: CASRPLSASSYNEQFF. The DNA of the CDR3 is TGTGCCAGCAGACCTTTAAGCGCCAGCTCCTACAATGAGCAGTTCTTC.